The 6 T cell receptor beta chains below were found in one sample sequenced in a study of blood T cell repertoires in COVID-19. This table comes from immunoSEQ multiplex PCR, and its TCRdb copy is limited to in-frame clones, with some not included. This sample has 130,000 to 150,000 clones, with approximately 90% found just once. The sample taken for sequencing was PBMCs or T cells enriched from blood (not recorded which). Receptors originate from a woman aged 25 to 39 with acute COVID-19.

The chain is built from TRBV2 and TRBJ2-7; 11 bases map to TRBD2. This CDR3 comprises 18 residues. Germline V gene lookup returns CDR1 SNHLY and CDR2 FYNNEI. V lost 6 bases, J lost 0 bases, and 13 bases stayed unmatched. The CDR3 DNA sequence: TGTGCCAGCAGCGTCCCTCTGCTAGCGGGAGGCTTCTCCTACGAGCAGTACTTC. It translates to CASSVPLLAGGFSYEQYF.

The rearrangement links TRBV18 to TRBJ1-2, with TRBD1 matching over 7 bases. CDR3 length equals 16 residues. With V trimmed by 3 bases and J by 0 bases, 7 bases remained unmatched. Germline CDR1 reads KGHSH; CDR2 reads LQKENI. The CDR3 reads CASSPHDRVPNYGYTF. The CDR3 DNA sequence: TGTGCCAGCTCACCCCACGACAGGGTCCCTAACTATGGCTACACCTTC.

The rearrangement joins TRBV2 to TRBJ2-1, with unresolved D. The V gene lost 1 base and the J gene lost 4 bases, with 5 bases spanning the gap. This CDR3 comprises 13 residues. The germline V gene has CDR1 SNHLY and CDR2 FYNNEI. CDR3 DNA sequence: TGTGCCAGCAGTGAAGATCTATACAATGAGCAGTTCTTC. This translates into CASSEDLYNEQFF.

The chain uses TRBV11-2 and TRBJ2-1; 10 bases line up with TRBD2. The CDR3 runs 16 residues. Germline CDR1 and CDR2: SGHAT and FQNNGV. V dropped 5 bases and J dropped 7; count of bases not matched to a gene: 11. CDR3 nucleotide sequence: TGTGCCAGCAGCATACATCTAGCGGGAGCGGGAAATGAGCAGTTCTTC. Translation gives CASSIHLAGAGNEQFF.

The CDR3 is CASSLGTSAYEQYF. The CDR3 DNA sequence: TGCGCCAGCAGCTTGGGGACATCCGCCTACGAGCAGTACTTC. This chain joins TRBV5-1 and TRBJ2-7; tentatively, D is TRBD1 (5 bases). The CDR3 contains 14 residues. V was trimmed by 0 bases and J by 2 bases, leaving 9 bases between them. The germline V gene has CDR1 SGHRS and CDR2 YFSETQ.

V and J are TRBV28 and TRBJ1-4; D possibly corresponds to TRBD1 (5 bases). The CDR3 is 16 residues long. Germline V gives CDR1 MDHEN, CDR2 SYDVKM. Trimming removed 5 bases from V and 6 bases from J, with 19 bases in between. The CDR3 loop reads CASSPQTVTGDEKLFF. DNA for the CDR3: TGTGCCAGCAGTCCTCAGACTGTGACGGGGGATGAAAAACTGTTTTTT.